This TCR beta chain was sequenced for a study of shared clonotypes between healthy human individuals. CDR1 is MNHNS and CDR2 is SASEGT in the germline V gene. The CDR3 covers 15 residues. V was clipped by 0 bases and J by 8 bases, with 13 bases between them. Produced via immunoSEQ multiplex PCR; TCRdb's table is partial and in-frame only. The table includes a few million clones, around 95% detected once. This chain connects TRBV6-1 to TRBJ1-4; D unclear. Sequenced input: naive CD4+ T cells sorted from blood. This sample's subset: CD45RA+ positively selected. The origin of this receptor is a man between 18 and 35 years old in good health. CDR3 sequence (DNA): TGTGCCAGCAGTGAAGCCGGGCGAAGGAAGGAAAAACTGTTTTTT. Protein product: CASSEAGRRKEKLFF.